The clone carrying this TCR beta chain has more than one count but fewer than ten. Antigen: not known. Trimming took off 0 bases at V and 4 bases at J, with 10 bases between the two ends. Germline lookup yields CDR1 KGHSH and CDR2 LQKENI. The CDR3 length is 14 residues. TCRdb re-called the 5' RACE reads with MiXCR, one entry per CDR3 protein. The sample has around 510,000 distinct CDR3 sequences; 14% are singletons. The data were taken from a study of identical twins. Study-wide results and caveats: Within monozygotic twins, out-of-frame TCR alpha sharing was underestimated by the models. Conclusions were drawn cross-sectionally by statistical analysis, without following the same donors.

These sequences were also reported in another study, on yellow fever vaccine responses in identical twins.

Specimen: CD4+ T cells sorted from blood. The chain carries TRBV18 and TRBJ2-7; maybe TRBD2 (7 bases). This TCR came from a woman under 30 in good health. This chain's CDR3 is CASSPPAGAYEQYF. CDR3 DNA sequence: TGTGCCAGCTCACCACCGGCGGGGGCTTACGAGCAGTACTTC.